Listed below are T cell receptor beta chains from one sample, sequenced in a study of cytomegalovirus exposure and HLA in healthy donors. Data came from immunoSEQ multiplex PCR; TCRdb stores just in-frame clones and leaves some out. The sample data list around 100,000 clones. Sequencing input: PBMCs. The source of these receptors is a woman younger than 45 in good health and CMV-seronegative. Each CDR3 is given with its conserved first and last residue. The order of the fields is J gene, D gene, V gene, CDR3 DNA, CDR3 protein. A D gene is named only where the DNA matches it firmly.

j_call: TRBJ1-2; d_call: NA; v_call: TRBV30; cdr3_nt: TGTGCCTGGAGTGTAGGAGGGTGGGAGGGTAATGGCTACACCTTC; cdr3_aa: CAWSVGGWEGNGYTF
j_call: TRBJ1-1; d_call: TRBD1; v_call: TRBV2; cdr3_nt: TGTGCCAGCAGTCCACGGACAGGGGGGATGAACACTGAAGCTTTCTTT; cdr3_aa: CASSPRTGGMNTEAFF
j_call: TRBJ2-5; d_call: TRBD2; v_call: TRBV5-6; cdr3_nt: TGTGCCAGCAGCTTGGAACGGGGGGGAACGTTTCAAGAGACCCAGTACTTC; cdr3_aa: CASSLERGGTFQETQYF
j_call: TRBJ2-4; d_call: TRBD2; v_call: TRBV2; cdr3_nt: TGTGCCAGCAGACGAGAGGGACTAGCGGGAATGGAAAACATTCAGTACTTC; cdr3_aa: CASRREGLAGMENIQYF
j_call: TRBJ1-1; d_call: TRBD1; v_call: TRBV29-1; cdr3_nt: TGCAGCTCCTTCCAGGGGGCCACTGAAGCTTTCTTT; cdr3_aa: CSSFQGATEAFF
j_call: TRBJ2-2; d_call: NA; v_call: TRBV28; cdr3_nt: TGTGCCACCTCGGATAGGGGCGGCGGGGAGCTGTTTTTT; cdr3_aa: CATSDRGGGELFF
j_call: TRBJ2-1; d_call: NA; v_call: TRBV28; cdr3_nt: TGTGCCAGCAGTTTCCTTAGCGGCCGGACCTACAATGAGCAGTTCTTC; cdr3_aa: CASSFLSGRTYNEQFF
j_call: TRBJ2-1; d_call: TRBD1; v_call: TRBV10-3; cdr3_nt: TGTGCCATCAGTGGATTGGGACAGGGCTACAATGAGCAGTTCTTC; cdr3_aa: CAISGLGQGYNEQFF
j_call: TRBJ2-7; d_call: TRBD1; v_call: TRBV19; cdr3_nt: TGTGCCAGTAACCCTCGGGGGACAGGGCACGAGCAGTACTTC; cdr3_aa: CASNPRGTGHEQYF
j_call: TRBJ2-1; d_call: NA; v_call: TRBV11-3; cdr3_nt: TGTGCCAGCAGCTTAGGCCAGAACTACAATGAGCAGTTCTTC; cdr3_aa: CASSLGQNYNEQFF
j_call: TRBJ2-7; d_call: TRBD2; v_call: TRBV5-4; cdr3_nt: TGTGCCAGCAGCTGGAACCGTGGACTAGCCGGCGAGCAGTACTTC; cdr3_aa: CASSWNRGLAGEQYF
j_call: TRBJ1-3; d_call: TRBD1; v_call: TRBV4-2; cdr3_nt: TGTGCCAGCAGCCAGGACAGGGGGCGAAACACCATATATTTT; cdr3_aa: CASSQDRGRNTIYF
j_call: TRBJ1-1; d_call: TRBD1; v_call: TRBV5-1; cdr3_nt: TGCGCCAGCAGCGCTCTCCCGGGACAGGGCTCTGAAGCTTTCTTT; cdr3_aa: CASSALPGQGSEAFF
j_call: TRBJ2-5; d_call: TRBD1; v_call: TRBV29-1; cdr3_nt: TGCAGCGGGGGACAGGGGCGAGGGGAGACCCAGTACTTC; cdr3_aa: CSGGQGRGETQYF
j_call: TRBJ2-2; d_call: NA; v_call: TRBV28; cdr3_nt: TGTGCCAGCCGACACGACAGTAACACCGGGGAGCTGTTTTTT; cdr3_aa: CASRHDSNTGELFF
j_call: TRBJ1-2; d_call: NA; v_call: TRBV11-2; cdr3_nt: TGTGCCAGCAGCCTCAGGGGTGGCTACACCTTC; cdr3_aa: CASSLRGGYTF
j_call: TRBJ2-7; d_call: TRBD2; v_call: TRBV27; cdr3_nt: TGTGCCAGCAGTTTCGGGGGGTTCAACGAGCAGTACTTC; cdr3_aa: CASSFGGFNEQYF
j_call: TRBJ1-4; d_call: NA; v_call: TRBV9; cdr3_nt: TGTGCCAGCAGCGCGGGGGGCGCGGGGGCTAATGAAAAACTGTTTTTT; cdr3_aa: CASSAGGAGANEKLFF
j_call: TRBJ1-3; d_call: NA; v_call: TRBV6-1; cdr3_nt: TGTGCCAGCAGTGAAGCGCTTGAGGGTGGAAACACCATATATTTT; cdr3_aa: CASSEALEGGNTIYF
j_call: TRBJ2-7; d_call: NA; v_call: TRBV6-4; cdr3_nt: TGTGCCAGCAGTGCTCAGTACGAGCAGTACTTC; cdr3_aa: CASSAQYEQYF
j_call: TRBJ2-7; d_call: TRBD2; v_call: TRBV18; cdr3_nt: TGTGCCAGCTCACCGGGACTAGCGGGCGGGACCTACGAGCAGTACTTC; cdr3_aa: CASSPGLAGGTYEQYF
j_call: TRBJ1-6; d_call: TRBD1; v_call: TRBV28; cdr3_nt: TGTGCCAGCAGTTTGGGGGACAGGGATTCACCCCTCCACTTT; cdr3_aa: CASSLGDRDSPLHF
j_call: TRBJ1-1; d_call: TRBD1; v_call: TRBV7-2; cdr3_nt: TGTGCCAGCAGCTCGCGGGACAGTTACACTGAAGCTTTCTTT; cdr3_aa: CASSSRDSYTEAFF
j_call: TRBJ1-5; d_call: TRBD1; v_call: TRBV5-5; cdr3_nt: TGTGCCAGCAGCTTGACAGGGGGAGGCAATCAGCCCCAGCATTTT; cdr3_aa: CASSLTGGGNQPQHF
j_call: TRBJ1-1; d_call: NA; v_call: TRBV19; cdr3_nt: TGTGCCAGTAGTATTCAGGGGATGAACACTGAAGCTTTCTTT; cdr3_aa: CASSIQGMNTEAFF
j_call: TRBJ1-1; d_call: NA; v_call: TRBV6-1; cdr3_nt: TGTGCCAGCAGTGGGCAGGGTACGAACACTGAAGCTTTCTTT; cdr3_aa: CASSGQGTNTEAFF
j_call: TRBJ2-6; d_call: NA; v_call: TRBV12-5; cdr3_nt: TGTGCTAGTGGTTTGTCCAGGTCCTCTGGGGCCAACGTCCTGACTTTC; cdr3_aa: CASGLSRSSGANVLTF
j_call: TRBJ2-1; d_call: TRBD1; v_call: TRBV18; cdr3_nt: TGTGCCAGCTCACCCTCGACAGGGACGAATGAGCAGTTCTTC; cdr3_aa: CASSPSTGTNEQFF
j_call: TRBJ2-5; d_call: NA; v_call: TRBV19; cdr3_nt: TGTGCCAGTAGTCCGGGGGTGGGCGGGGTGTACCAAGAGACCCAGTACTTC; cdr3_aa: CASSPGVGGVYQETQYF
j_call: TRBJ2-1; d_call: NA; v_call: TRBV6-1; cdr3_nt: TGTGCCAGCAGTGAAAGTAGTCGGGATGAGCAGTTCTTC; cdr3_aa: CASSESSRDEQFF
j_call: TRBJ1-1; d_call: NA; v_call: TRBV29-1; cdr3_nt: TGCAGCGCCCGGTCATCCACTGAAGCTTTCTTT; cdr3_aa: CSARSSTEAFF
j_call: TRBJ2-6; d_call: NA; v_call: TRBV6-1; cdr3_nt: TGTGCCAGCAGTGAGAGTCCAGGGCACGGGGCCAACGTCCTGACTTTC; cdr3_aa: CASSESPGHGANVLTF
j_call: TRBJ1-1; d_call: NA; v_call: TRBV6-1; cdr3_nt: TGTGCCAGCAGTGAATCCGGGGAGGACACTGAAGCTTTCTTT; cdr3_aa: CASSESGEDTEAFF
j_call: TRBJ2-1; d_call: TRBD1; v_call: TRBV7-2; cdr3_nt: TGTGCCAGCAGCCCACAGACAGGGGCTGAGCAGTTCTTC; cdr3_aa: CASSPQTGAEQFF
j_call: TRBJ2-7; d_call: NA; v_call: TRBV6-5; cdr3_nt: TGTGCCAGCAGTCCTTCCCACAGGGTAAGGTACGAGCAGTACTTC; cdr3_aa: CASSPSHRVRYEQYF
j_call: TRBJ2-5; d_call: NA; v_call: TRBV7-3; cdr3_nt: TGTGCCAGCAGCGCCCAGGGGGGCGGGGAGACCCAGTACTTC; cdr3_aa: CASSAQGGGETQYF
j_call: TRBJ1-1; d_call: NA; v_call: TRBV5-1; cdr3_nt: TGCGCCAGCAGCTTGGGAGTTCTTGGGGGGGACACTGAAGCTTTCTTT; cdr3_aa: CASSLGVLGGDTEAFF
j_call: TRBJ2-1; d_call: TRBD2; v_call: TRBV29-1; cdr3_nt: TGCAGCGTTGAAGGCGGGGGTGGAATATACAATGAGCAGTTCTTC; cdr3_aa: CSVEGGGGIYNEQFF
j_call: TRBJ2-7; d_call: TRBD1; v_call: TRBV6-5; cdr3_nt: TGTGCCAGCAGTCGACAGGGGGACCAGCAGTACTTC; cdr3_aa: CASSRQGDQQYF
j_call: TRBJ2-7; d_call: NA; v_call: TRBV21-1; cdr3_nt: TGTGCCAGCACCCTAGGGACTAGCGGGGTCTCCTACGAGCAGTACTTC; cdr3_aa: CASTLGTSGVSYEQYF
j_call: TRBJ2-2; d_call: NA; v_call: TRBV28; cdr3_nt: TGTGCCAGCAGTTTGTCCGCCGGGGAGCTGTTTTTT; cdr3_aa: CASSLSAGELFF
j_call: TRBJ1-6; d_call: NA; v_call: TRBV18; cdr3_nt: TGTGCCAGCTCACCTCCGACTGACAGTTATAATTCACCCCTCCACTTT; cdr3_aa: CASSPPTDSYNSPLHF
j_call: TRBJ2-6; d_call: NA; v_call: TRBV19; cdr3_nt: TGTGCCAGTAGTACGAGCTCTGGGGCCAACGTCCTGACTTTC; cdr3_aa: CASSTSSGANVLTF
j_call: TRBJ1-1; d_call: NA; v_call: TRBV6-6; cdr3_nt: TGTGCCAGCAGTTACACGGGACTGTTGAACACTGAAGCTTTCTTT; cdr3_aa: CASSYTGLLNTEAFF
j_call: TRBJ2-3; d_call: NA; v_call: TRBV2; cdr3_nt: TGTGCCAGCAGTCCGGGACATAGCACAGATACGCAGTATTTT; cdr3_aa: CASSPGHSTDTQYF
j_call: TRBJ1-2; d_call: TRBD1; v_call: TRBV28; cdr3_nt: TGTGCCAGCAGCTCCCGGGACAGCGATGGCTACACCTTC; cdr3_aa: CASSSRDSDGYTF
j_call: TRBJ2-1; d_call: NA; v_call: TRBV11-2; cdr3_nt: TGTGCCAGCAGCTTGCCTCCCGGGGATGAGCAGTTCTTC; cdr3_aa: CASSLPPGDEQFF
j_call: TRBJ1-2; d_call: TRBD1; v_call: TRBV11-2; cdr3_nt: TGTGCCAGCAGCTTAGGACAGGGGGGCTATGGCTACACCTTC; cdr3_aa: CASSLGQGGYGYTF
j_call: TRBJ2-2; d_call: NA; v_call: TRBV15; cdr3_nt: TGTGCCACCAGCAGAGCTATCAGGGACACCGGGGAGCTGTTTTTT; cdr3_aa: CATSRAIRDTGELFF
j_call: TRBJ1-1; d_call: TRBD1; v_call: TRBV6-4; cdr3_nt: TGTGCCAGCAGTGCCGGGACAGGGGAAGCTTTCTTT; cdr3_aa: CASSAGTGEAFF
j_call: TRBJ2-1; d_call: NA; v_call: TRBV6-1; cdr3_nt: TGTGCCAGCAGTGAAGCGCTCGGGGAGTCCTACAATGAGCAGTTCTTC; cdr3_aa: CASSEALGESYNEQFF
j_call: TRBJ2-6; d_call: TRBD1; v_call: TRBV27; cdr3_nt: TGTGCCAGCAGTCCTTCTCTTCGGACAGGGTATTCTTCACTCTCTGGGGCCAACGTCCTGACTTTC; cdr3_aa: CASSPSLRTGYSSLSGANVLTF
j_call: TRBJ2-5; d_call: TRBD2; v_call: TRBV27; cdr3_nt: TGTGCCAGCAGTTGGGCAGGGCGGGAGGGCCACGAGACCCAGTACTTC; cdr3_aa: CASSWAGREGHETQYF